This T cell receptor (beta chain) was identified in a study of Ad26.COV2.S vaccination and SARS-CoV-2 variants. Study as a whole: Into the muscle, Ad26.COV2.S was dosed once or twice, 56 days apart.

Treatment here: roughly 20 received Ad26.COV2.S at low or high dose, single or two shots; roughly 5 received placebo; per-sample allocation not given. Day 63 after the first vaccine or placebo injection was the time point for sampling. This clone came up once. Germline V gives CDR1 KGHSH, CDR2 LQKENI. Trimming left V 4 bases short and J 6 bases short, with 16 bases between. The CDR3 extends over 15 amino acids. Repertoires were generated with immunoSEQ multiplex PCR, while TCRdb's copy carries only in-frame clones and drops some. This table has some 330,000 clones, roughly 88% appearing once. This receptor was identified in a person aged 18-65 years who received the Ad26.COV2.S COVID-19 vaccine or a placebo. The V gene is TRBV18, the J gene TRBJ2-1; D remains ambiguous. This sample comprised peripheral blood, obtained in a trial of Ad26.COV2.S vaccine versus placebo. As DNA, the CDR3 is TGTGCCAGCTCACGTGTACAGCTGGAAGGCAATGAGCAGTTCTTC. As protein: CASSRVQLEGNEQFF.